This TCR beta chain emerged from a study of blood T cell repertoires in COVID-19. Looking at the study overall: PBMCs, B-cell-depleted T cells, or T cells provided the cDNA or gDNA that made up the material.

The data were produced by immunoSEQ multiplex PCR, yet TCRdb's version contains in-frame clones alone and is incomplete. In the table there are around 140,000 clones, roughly 91% of which are singletons. The CDR3 covers 15 residues. The germline gives CDR1 LGHNA, CDR2 YSLEER. Trimming took 5 bases from V and 4 from J, leaving 14 bases between them. The chain carries TRBV4-3 and TRBJ2-2; D ambiguous. The receptor comes from a man between 45 and 60 years old with active or convalescent COVID-19. Sequencing was done on a sample of peripheral blood. Written as DNA, the CDR3 is TGCGCCAGCAGCGCGCAGGCCGACCGCACCGGGGAGCTGTTTTTT. Its protein product is CASSAQADRTGELFF.